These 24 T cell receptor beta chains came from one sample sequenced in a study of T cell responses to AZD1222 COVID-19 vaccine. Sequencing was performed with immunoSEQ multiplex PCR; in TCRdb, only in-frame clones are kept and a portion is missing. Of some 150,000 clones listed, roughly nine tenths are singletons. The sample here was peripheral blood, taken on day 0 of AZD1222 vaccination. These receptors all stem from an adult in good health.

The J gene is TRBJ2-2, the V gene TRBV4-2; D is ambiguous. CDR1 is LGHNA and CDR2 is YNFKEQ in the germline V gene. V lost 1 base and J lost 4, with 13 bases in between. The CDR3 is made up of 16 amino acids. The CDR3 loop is CASSQAVTASTGELFF. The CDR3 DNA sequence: TGTGCCAGCAGCCAAGCGGTGACTGCTAGCACCGGGGAGCTGTTTTTT.

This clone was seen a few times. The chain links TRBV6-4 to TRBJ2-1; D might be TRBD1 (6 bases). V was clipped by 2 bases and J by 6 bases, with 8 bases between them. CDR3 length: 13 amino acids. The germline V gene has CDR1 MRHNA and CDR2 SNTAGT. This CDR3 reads CASSDGTTNEQFF. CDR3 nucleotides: TGTGCCAGCAGTGACGGGACAACCAATGAGCAGTTCTTC.

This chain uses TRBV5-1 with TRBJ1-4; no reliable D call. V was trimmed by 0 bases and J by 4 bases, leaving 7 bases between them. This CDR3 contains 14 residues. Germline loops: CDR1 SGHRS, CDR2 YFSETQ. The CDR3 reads CASSLVGFNEKLFF. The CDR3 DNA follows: TGCGCCAGCAGCTTGGTGGGATTTAATGAAAAACTGTTTTTT.

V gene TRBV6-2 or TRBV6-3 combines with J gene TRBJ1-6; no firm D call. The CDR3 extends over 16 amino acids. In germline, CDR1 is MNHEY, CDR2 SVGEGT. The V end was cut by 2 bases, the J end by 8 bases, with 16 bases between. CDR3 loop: CASSYLLALRYSPLHF. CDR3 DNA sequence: TGTGCCAGCAGTTACCTCCTAGCCCTACGATATTCACCCCTCCACTTT.

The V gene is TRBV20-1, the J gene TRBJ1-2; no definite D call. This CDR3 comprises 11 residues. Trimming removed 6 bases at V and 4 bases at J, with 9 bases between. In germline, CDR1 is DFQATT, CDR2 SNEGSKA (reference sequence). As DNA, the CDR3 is TGCAGTGCCACACAAGTCTATGGCTACACCTTC. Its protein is CSATQVYGYTF.

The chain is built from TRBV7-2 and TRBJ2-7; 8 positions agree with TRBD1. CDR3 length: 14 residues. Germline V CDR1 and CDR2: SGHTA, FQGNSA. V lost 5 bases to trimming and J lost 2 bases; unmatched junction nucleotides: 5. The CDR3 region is CASSLGTGAYEQYF. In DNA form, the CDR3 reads TGTGCCAGCAGCCTCGGGACAGGTGCCTACGAGCAGTACTTC.

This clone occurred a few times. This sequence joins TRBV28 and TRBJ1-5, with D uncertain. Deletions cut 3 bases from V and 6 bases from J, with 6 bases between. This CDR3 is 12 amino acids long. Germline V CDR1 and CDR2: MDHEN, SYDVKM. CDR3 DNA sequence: TGTGCCAGCAGTTTTAATCTTCAGCCCCAGCATTTT. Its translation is CASSFNLQPQHF. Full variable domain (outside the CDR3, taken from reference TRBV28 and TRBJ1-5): DVKVTQSSRYLVKRTGEKVFLECVQDMDHENMFWYRQDPGLGLRLIYFSYDVKMKEKGDIPEGYSVSREKKERFSLILESASTNQTSMYLCASSFNLQPQHFGDGTRLSIL.

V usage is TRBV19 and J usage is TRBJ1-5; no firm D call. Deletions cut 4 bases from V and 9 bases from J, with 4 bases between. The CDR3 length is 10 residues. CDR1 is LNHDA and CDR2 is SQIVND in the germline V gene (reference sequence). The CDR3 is CASSTRPQHF. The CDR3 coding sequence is TGTGCCAGTAGTACACGGCCCCAGCATTTT.

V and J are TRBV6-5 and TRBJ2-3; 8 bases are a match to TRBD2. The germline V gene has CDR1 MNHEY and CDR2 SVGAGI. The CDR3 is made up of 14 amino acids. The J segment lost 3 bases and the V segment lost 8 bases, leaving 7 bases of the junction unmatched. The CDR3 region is CASAGGLGTDTQYF. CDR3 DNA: TGTGCCAGCGCTGGGGGACTAGGGACAGATACGCAGTATTTT.

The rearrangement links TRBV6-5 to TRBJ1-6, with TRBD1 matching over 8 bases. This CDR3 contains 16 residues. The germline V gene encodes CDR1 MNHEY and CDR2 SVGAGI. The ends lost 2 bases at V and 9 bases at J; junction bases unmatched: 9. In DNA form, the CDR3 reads TGTGCCAGCAGTTACGACGGACAGGGAGGTTCTTCACCCCTCCACTTT. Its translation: CASSYDGQGGSSPLHF.

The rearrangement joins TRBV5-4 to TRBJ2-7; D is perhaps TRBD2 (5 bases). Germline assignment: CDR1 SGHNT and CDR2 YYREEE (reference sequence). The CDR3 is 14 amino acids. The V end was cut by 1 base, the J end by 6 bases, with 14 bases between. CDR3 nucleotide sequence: TGTGCCAGCAGCTTGTCCCCCCGGGGAACCGAGCAGTACTTC. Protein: CASSLSPRGTEQYF.

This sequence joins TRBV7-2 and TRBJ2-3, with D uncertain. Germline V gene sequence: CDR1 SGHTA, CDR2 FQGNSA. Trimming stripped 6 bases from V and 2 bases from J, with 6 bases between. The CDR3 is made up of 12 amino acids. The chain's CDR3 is CASSPFTDTQYF. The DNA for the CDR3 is TGTGCCAGCAGTCCATTCACAGATACGCAGTATTTT.

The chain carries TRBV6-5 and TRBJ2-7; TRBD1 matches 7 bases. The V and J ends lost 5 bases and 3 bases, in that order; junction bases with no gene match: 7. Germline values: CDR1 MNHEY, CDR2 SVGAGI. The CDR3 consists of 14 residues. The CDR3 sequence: CASSHAGTDYEQYF. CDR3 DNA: TGTGCCAGCAGTCACGCCGGGACAGACTACGAGCAGTACTTC.

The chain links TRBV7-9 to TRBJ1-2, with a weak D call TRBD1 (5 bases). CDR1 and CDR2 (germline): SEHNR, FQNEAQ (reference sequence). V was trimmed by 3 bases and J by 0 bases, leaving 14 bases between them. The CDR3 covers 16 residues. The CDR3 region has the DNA TGTGCCAGCAGCTTCACCGGGACCGAAACTAACTATGGCTACACCTTC. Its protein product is CASSFTGTETNYGYTF.

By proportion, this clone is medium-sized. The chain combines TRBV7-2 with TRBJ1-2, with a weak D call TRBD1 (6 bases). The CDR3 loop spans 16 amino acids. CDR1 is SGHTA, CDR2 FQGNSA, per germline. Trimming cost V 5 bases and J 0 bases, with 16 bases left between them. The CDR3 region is CASSRPGTPPNYGYTF. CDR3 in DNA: TGTGCCAGCAGCCGTCCCGGGACACCACCTAACTATGGCTACACCTTC. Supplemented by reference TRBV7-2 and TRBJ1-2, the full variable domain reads GAGVSQSPSNKVTEKGKDVELRCDPISGHTALYWYRQSLGQGLEFLIYFQGNSAPDKSGLPSDRFSAERTGGSVSTLTIQRTQQEDSAVYLCASSRPGTPPNYGYTFGSGTRLTVV.

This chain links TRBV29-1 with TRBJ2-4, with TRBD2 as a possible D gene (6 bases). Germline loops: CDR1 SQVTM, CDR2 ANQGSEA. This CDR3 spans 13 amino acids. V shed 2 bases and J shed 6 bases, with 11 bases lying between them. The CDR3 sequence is CSVEKEGSNIQYF. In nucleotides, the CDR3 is TGCAGCGTTGAAAAGGAGGGTTCAAACATTCAGTACTTC.

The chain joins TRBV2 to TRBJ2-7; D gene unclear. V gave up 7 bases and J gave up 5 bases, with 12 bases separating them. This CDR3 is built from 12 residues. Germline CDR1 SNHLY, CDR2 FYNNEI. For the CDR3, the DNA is TGTGCCAGCAAAGACACCGGCAACGAGCAGTACTTC. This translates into CASKDTGNEQYF.

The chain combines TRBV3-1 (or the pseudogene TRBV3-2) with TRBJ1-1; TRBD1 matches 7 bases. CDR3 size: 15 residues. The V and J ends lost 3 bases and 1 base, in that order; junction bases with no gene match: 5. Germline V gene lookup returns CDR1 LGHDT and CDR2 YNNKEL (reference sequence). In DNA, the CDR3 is TGTGCCAGCAGCCATGGGACAGCAGAGAACACTGAAGCTTTCTTT. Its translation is CASSHGTAENTEAFF.

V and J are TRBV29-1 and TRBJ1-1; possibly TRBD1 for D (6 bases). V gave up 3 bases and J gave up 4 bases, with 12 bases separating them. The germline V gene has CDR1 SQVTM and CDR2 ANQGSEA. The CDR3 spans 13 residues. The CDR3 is CSVDRRGVTEAFF. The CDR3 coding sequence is TGCAGCGTTGACCGCAGGGGAGTCACTGAAGCTTTCTTT.

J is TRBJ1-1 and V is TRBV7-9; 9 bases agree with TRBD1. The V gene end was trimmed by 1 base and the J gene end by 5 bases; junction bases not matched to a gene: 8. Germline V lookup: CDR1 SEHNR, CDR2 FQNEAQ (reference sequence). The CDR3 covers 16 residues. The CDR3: CASSLGSTGGETEAFF. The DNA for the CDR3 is TGTGCCAGCAGCTTAGGTAGCACAGGGGGCGAGACTGAAGCTTTCTTT.

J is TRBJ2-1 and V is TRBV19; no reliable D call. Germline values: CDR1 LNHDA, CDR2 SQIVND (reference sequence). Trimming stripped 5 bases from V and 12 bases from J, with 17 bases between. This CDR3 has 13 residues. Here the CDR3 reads CASSPYTNFGQFF. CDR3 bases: TGTGCCAGTAGTCCCTATACTAATTTTGGGCAGTTCTTC.

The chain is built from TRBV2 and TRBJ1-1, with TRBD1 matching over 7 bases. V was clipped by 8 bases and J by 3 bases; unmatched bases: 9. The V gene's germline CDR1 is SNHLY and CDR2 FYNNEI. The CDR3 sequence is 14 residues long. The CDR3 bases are TGTGCCAGCGGACCTGACAGGGAGGACACTGAAGCTTTCTTT. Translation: CASGPDREDTEAFF.

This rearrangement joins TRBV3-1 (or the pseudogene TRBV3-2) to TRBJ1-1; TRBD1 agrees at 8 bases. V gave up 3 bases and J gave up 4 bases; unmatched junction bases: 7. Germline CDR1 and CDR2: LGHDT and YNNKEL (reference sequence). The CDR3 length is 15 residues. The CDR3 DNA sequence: TGTGCCAGCAGCCAGACACATACAGGGGGCACTGAAGCTTTCTTT. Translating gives CASSQTHTGGTEAFF.

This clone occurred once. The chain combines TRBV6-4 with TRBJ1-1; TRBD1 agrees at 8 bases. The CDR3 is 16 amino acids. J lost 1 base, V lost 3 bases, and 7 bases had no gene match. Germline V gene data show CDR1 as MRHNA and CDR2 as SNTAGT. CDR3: CASSEYRGRGNTEAFF. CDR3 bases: TGTGCCAGCAGTGAATACAGGGGGAGAGGGAACACTGAAGCTTTCTTT.